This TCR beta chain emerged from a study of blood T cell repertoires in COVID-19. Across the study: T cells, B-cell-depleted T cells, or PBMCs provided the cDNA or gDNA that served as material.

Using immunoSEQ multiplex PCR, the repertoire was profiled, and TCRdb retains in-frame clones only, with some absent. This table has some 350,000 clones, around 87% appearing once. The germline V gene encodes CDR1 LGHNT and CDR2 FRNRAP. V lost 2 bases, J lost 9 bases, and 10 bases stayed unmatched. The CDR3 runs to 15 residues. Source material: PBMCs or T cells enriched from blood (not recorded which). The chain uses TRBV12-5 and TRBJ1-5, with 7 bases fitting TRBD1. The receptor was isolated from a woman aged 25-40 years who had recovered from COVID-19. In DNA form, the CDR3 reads TGTGCTAGTGGTTTGACAGACAGGGTCCAACGGCCCCAGCATTTT. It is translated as CASGLTDRVQRPQHF. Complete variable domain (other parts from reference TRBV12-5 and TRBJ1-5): DARVTQTPRHKVTEMGQEVTMRCQPILGHNTVFWYRQTMMQGLELLAYFRNRAPLDDSGMPKDRFSAEMPDATLATLKIQPSEPRDSAVYFCASGLTDRVQRPQHFGDGTRLSIL.